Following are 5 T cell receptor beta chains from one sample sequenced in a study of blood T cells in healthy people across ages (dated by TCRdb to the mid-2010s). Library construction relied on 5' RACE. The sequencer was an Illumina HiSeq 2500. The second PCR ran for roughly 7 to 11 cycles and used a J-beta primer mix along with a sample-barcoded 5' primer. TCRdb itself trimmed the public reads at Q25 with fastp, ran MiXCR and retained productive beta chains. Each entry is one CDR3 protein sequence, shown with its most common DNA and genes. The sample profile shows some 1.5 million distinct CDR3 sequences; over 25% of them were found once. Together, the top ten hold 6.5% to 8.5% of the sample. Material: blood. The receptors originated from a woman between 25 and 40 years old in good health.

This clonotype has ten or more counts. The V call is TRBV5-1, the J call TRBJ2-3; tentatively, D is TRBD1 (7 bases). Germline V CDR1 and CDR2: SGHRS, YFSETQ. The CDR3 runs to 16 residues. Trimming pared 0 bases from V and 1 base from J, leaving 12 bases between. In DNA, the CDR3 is TGCGCCAGCAGCTTGGGTGCGGGACAGCGCACAGATACGCAGTATTTT. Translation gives CASSLGAGQRTDTQYF.

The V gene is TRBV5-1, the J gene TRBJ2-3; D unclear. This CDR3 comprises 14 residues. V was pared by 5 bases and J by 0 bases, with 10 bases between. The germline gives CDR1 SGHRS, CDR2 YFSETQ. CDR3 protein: CASRRQDSTDTQYF. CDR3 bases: TGCGCCAGCAGACGGCAGGACAGCACAGATACGCAGTATTTT.

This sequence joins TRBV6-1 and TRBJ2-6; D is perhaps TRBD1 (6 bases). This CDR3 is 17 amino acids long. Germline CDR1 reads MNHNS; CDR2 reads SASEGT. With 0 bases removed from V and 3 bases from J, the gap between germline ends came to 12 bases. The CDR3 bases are TGTGCCAGCAGTGAAGCGGCAGGGGAATTTGGGGCCAACGTCCTGACTTTC. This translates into CASSEAAGEFGANVLTF.

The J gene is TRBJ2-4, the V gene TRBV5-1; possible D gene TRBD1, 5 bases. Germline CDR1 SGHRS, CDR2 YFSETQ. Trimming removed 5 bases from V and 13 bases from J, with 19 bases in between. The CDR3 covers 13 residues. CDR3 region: CASRFSRAEEQYF. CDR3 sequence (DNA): TGCGCCAGCAGGTTCAGCAGGGCAGAGGAGCAGTACTTC.

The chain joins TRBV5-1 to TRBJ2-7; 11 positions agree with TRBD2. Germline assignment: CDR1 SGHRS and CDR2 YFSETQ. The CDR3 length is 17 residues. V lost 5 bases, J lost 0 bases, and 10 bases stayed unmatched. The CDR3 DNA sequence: TGCGCCAGCAGGAGTGCTAGCGGGGGGCTTATCTCCTACGAGCAGTACTTC. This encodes CASRSASGGLISYEQYF. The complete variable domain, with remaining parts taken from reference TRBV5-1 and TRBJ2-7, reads KAGVTQTPRYLIKTRGQQVTLSCSPISGHRSVSWYQQTPGQGLQFLFEYFSETQRNKGNFPGRFSGRQFSNSRSEMNVSTLELGDSALYLCASRSASGGLISYEQYFGPGTRLTVT.